Listed below are T cell receptor beta chains from one sample, sequenced in a study of T cells in Graves' hyperthyroidism and ophthalmopathy. TCRdb passed the multiplex PCR reads through MiXCR, listing each CDR3 protein once. This table has a few hundred thousand distinct CDR3 sequences, 46% appearing once. The source material was peripheral blood or thyroid tissue (not recorded which). The receptors come from an adult woman with Graves' disease, either hyperthyroidism or ophthalmopathy (not recorded which). Both conserved end residues are part of each CDR3. D genes are given only for firm matches. Rows may omit the clone size; those that give it use once, few, many or a size class.

V gene: TRBV7-9
J gene: TRBJ2-7
D gene: TRBD2
clone size: many
CDR3 DNA: TGTGCCAGCAGCCCTAGCGGGATCCCTCTATCGAGCTCCTACGAGCAGTACTTC
CDR3 protein: CASSPSGIPLSSSYEQYF

V gene: TRBV6-6
J gene: TRBJ2-7
D gene: TRBD1
clone size: many
CDR3 DNA: TGTGCCAGCAGTACCTCGACCGGGACAGTCTACGAGCAGTACTTC
CDR3 protein: CASSTSTGTVYEQYF

V gene: TRBV20-1
J gene: TRBJ2-5
D gene: TRBD2
clone size: few
CDR3 DNA: TGCAGTGCTAGAAAAAGCGGGAGGGTAGAGACCCAGTACTTC
CDR3 protein: CSARKSGRVETQYF

V gene: TRBV28
J gene: TRBJ1-1
D gene: TRBD1
clone size: -
CDR3 DNA: TGTGCCAGCAGTTTGAGCCAGGGGGGGGACACTGAAGCTATCTTT
CDR3 protein: CASSLSQGGDTEAIF

V gene: TRBV10-3
J gene: TRBJ2-7
D gene: TRBD2
clone size: -
CDR3 DNA: TGTGCCATCAGTGGACTAGCGAGACACCTTACCGAACCCTACGAGCAGTACTTC
CDR3 protein: CAISGLARHLTEPYEQYF

V gene: TRBV6-5
J gene: TRBJ1-4
D gene: -
clone size: many
CDR3 DNA: TGTGCCAGCAGTTACGTGGGGGGGCCTAGGTTTTTT
CDR3 protein: CASSYVGGPRFF

V gene: TRBV19
J gene: TRBJ1-2
D gene: -
clone size: -
CDR3 DNA: TGTGCCAGTAGTAGGGGGAGCTACACCTTC
CDR3 protein: CASSRGSYTF

V gene: TRBV20-1
J gene: TRBJ1-5
D gene: TRBD1
clone size: many
CDR3 DNA: TGCAGTGCCGGAAGGACAGGGCTCGATCAGCCCCAGCATTTT
CDR3 protein: CSAGRTGLDQPQHF

V gene: TRBV7-2
J gene: TRBJ1-5
D gene: -
clone size: -
CDR3 DNA: TGTGCCAGCAGGCAATTCGTCCACAGGGTGGCTCAGCCCCAGCATTTT
CDR3 protein: CASRQFVHRVAQPQHF

V gene: TRBV5-1
J gene: TRBJ1-1
D gene: -
clone size: few
CDR3 DNA: TGCGCCAGCAGCTCTCGGGGAGCTTTCTTT
CDR3 protein: CASSSRGAFF

V gene: TRBV14
J gene: TRBJ2-5
D gene: TRBD1
clone size: -
CDR3 DNA: TGTGCCAGCAGCCAGCTTACATTGGACAGGGATGGAGAGACCCAGTACTTC
CDR3 protein: CASSQLTLDRDGETQYF

V gene: TRBV10-3
J gene: TRBJ2-7
D gene: -
clone size: -
CDR3 DNA: TGTGCCATCAGTGAGGAGGGGGACGTCTCGTACGAGCAGTACTTC
CDR3 protein: CAISEEGDVSYEQYF

V gene: TRBV11-2
J gene: TRBJ1-2
D gene: TRBD1
clone size: -
CDR3 DNA: TGTGCCAGCAGTTTTTTTTCCTTCGACAGGGCGGGAGGCTACACCTTC
CDR3 protein: CASSFFSFDRAGGYTF

V gene: TRBV28
J gene: TRBJ1-3
D gene: TRBD1
clone size: many
CDR3 DNA: TGTGCCAGCAGCTGGACAGGGACTGGAAACACCATATATTTT
CDR3 protein: CASSWTGTGNTIYF

V gene: TRBV11-2
J gene: TRBJ1-1
D gene: -
clone size: many
CDR3 DNA: TGTGCCAGCAGCCGCTCCCAGGGCACTGAAGCTTTCTTT
CDR3 protein: CASSRSQGTEAFF

V gene: TRBV25-1
J gene: TRBJ2-7
D gene: -
clone size: -
CDR3 DNA: TGTGCCAGCAGTGACCCCGACAGCTACGAGCAGTACTTC
CDR3 protein: CASSDPDSYEQYF

V gene: TRBV11-2
J gene: TRBJ1-4
D gene: -
clone size: few
CDR3 DNA: TGTGCCAGCAGCTTACTCGGGAGTGAAAAACTGTTTTTT
CDR3 protein: CASSLLGSEKLFF

V gene: TRBV6-4
J gene: TRBJ2-2
D gene: -
clone size: -
CDR3 DNA: -
CDR3 protein: CATPQGPGSCFF

V gene: TRBV15
J gene: TRBJ2-2
D gene: -
clone size: -
CDR3 DNA: TGTGCCACCAGCAGGGTCGGGCAGGCAATCGCCGGGGAGCTGTTTTTT
CDR3 protein: CATSRVGQAIAGELFF

V gene: TRBV2
J gene: TRBJ1-5
D gene: TRBD1
clone size: -
CDR3 DNA: TGTGCCAGCAGTGGGGGACAGGGGTTCAATCAGCCCCAGCATTTT
CDR3 protein: CASSGGQGFNQPQHF

V gene: TRBV7-9
J gene: TRBJ1-3
D gene: -
clone size: -
CDR3 DNA: TGTGCCAGCACCAAGGGGGGGTCTGGAAACACCATATATTTT
CDR3 protein: CASTKGGSGNTIYF

V gene: TRBV10-2
J gene: TRBJ2-1
D gene: -
clone size: few
CDR3 DNA: TGCGCCACAAGTGTAGAGGGTGAGCAGTTCTTC
CDR3 protein: CATSVEGEQFF

V gene: TRBV29-1
J gene: TRBJ1-1
D gene: -
clone size: few
CDR3 DNA: TGCAGCGTCAAAGGGAGGGGGGGGAACACTGAAGCTTTCTTT
CDR3 protein: CSVKGRGGNTEAFF

V gene: TRBV2
J gene: TRBJ2-2
D gene: -
clone size: many
CDR3 DNA: TGTGCCAGCAGAAAGGACCACACCGGGGAGCTGTTTTTT
CDR3 protein: CASRKDHTGELFF

V gene: TRBV7-6
J gene: TRBJ1-4
D gene: -
clone size: -
CDR3 DNA: TGTGCCAGCAGCTTTAGCGGGTGGGGCGAAAAACTGTTTTTT
CDR3 protein: CASSFSGWGEKLFF

V gene: TRBV20-1
J gene: TRBJ1-5
D gene: TRBD1
clone size: once
CDR3 DNA: TGCAGTGCACGGAGACAGGGGGGAATCTATAGCAATCAGCCCCAGCATTTT
CDR3 protein: CSARRQGGIYSNQPQHF

V gene: TRBV11-1
J gene: TRBJ1-4
D gene: -
clone size: -
CDR3 DNA: TGTGCCAGCAGCTCCGCTGACACCGGCTTCGGGGGTGAAAAACTGTTTTTT
CDR3 protein: CASSSADTGFGGEKLFF

V gene: TRBV12-3/TRBV12-4
J gene: TRBJ1-2
D gene: -
clone size: many
CDR3 DNA: TGTGCCAGCAGCCTCGATCGGACAGCTACGTATGGCTACACCTTC
CDR3 protein: CASSLDRTATYGYTF

V gene: TRBV2
J gene: TRBJ1-5
D gene: -
clone size: -
CDR3 DNA: TGTGCCAGCAGTGTTGGACTAGAAGAGACCCAGCATTTT
CDR3 protein: CASSVGLEETQHF

V gene: TRBV7-9
J gene: TRBJ1-1
D gene: -
clone size: once
CDR3 DNA: TGTGCCAGCAGCTTCTCGGGGAGCTACACTGAAGCTTTCTTT
CDR3 protein: CASSFSGSYTEAFF

V gene: TRBV7-9
J gene: TRBJ2-2
D gene: -
clone size: -
CDR3 DNA: TGTGCCAGCAGCCAAGAGGGGAACGGTGAGCTGTTTTTT
CDR3 protein: CASSQEGNGELFF